Below, 21 T cell receptor beta chains from the same sample are listed, as sequenced in a study of patients and donors after allogeneic stem cell transplantation. TCRdb re-called the RT-PCR reads through MiXCR, storing one row per CDR3 protein. The repertoire holds approximately 220,000 distinct CDR3 sequences, with 38% as singletons. The sample comprised blood, either unsorted or a sorted T cell fraction (not recorded which). The origin of the receptors is a human donor who was either an allogeneic HSCT recipient or a stem cell or donor lymphocyte infusion donor (not recorded which). It is not recorded whose cells these are; they may come from a transplant donor.

The CDR3 sequence is CASTDVNEKLFF. CDR3 nucleotide sequence: TGTGCCAGTACGGACGTAAATGAAAAACTGTTTTTT. The chain joins TRBV19 to TRBJ1-4; D is unresolved. V lost 7 bases, J lost 5 bases, and 8 bases lay in between. This CDR3 comprises 12 residues. Germline V CDR1 and CDR2: LNHDA, SQIVND (reference sequence).

The V gene is TRBV6-6, the J gene TRBJ1-6; D call uncertain. The germline CDR1 and CDR2 sequences are MNHNY and SVGAGI (reference sequence). This CDR3 is 14 amino acids long. The V gene lost 6 bases and the J gene lost 10 bases, with 16 bases spanning the gap. CDR3 DNA sequence: TGTGCCAGCAGCTCCGGTAGGGAAGGATCACCCCTCCACTTT. Protein sequence: CASSSGREGSPLHF.

In this sample, this clonotype turned up a few times. This rearrangement joins TRBV6-6 to TRBJ2-7; 10 bases map to TRBD1. The CDR3 runs to 15 residues. V lost 4 bases and J lost 4; bases outside the gene matches: 7. Germline V lookup: CDR1 MNHNY, CDR2 SVGAGI (reference sequence). The CDR3 bases are TGTGCCAGCAGTTGGACAGGGGGGAAGCAGTACGAGCAGTACTTC. Protein: CASSWTGGKQYEQYF.

The chain uses TRBV12-3 or TRBV12-4 and TRBJ2-2; TRBD1 might be the D (6 bases). This CDR3 is built from 13 residues. Deletions cut 6 bases from V and 5 bases from J, with 10 bases between. CDR3 sequence (DNA): TGTGCCAGCAGCCCAGGGGAGACCGGGGAGCTGTTTTTT. This sequence encodes CASSPGETGELFF.

The chain recombines TRBV5-1 with TRBJ2-7; no reliable D call. CDR1 is SGHRS, CDR2 YFSETQ, per germline. Trimming pared 4 bases from V and 4 bases from J, leaving 9 bases between. The CDR3 has 12 amino acids. The CDR3 nucleotides read TGCGCCAGCAGCCACAGTGGTTACGAGCAGTACTTC. It is translated as CASSHSGYEQYF.

In its sample, this clonotype was seen a few times. CDR3 DNA: TGTGCCAGCATCCTGATACCGGGACAGGGTTTGAACACTGAAGCTTTCTTT. Residues: CASILIPGQGLNTEAFF. This sequence joins TRBV2 and TRBJ1-1; the match to TRBD1 covers 9 bases. Germline V gene lookup returns CDR1 SNHLY and CDR2 FYNNEI. There are 17 residues in the CDR3. After removal of 7 bases from V and 0 bases from J, the junction contained 12 bases not matched to a gene.

V gene TRBV6-1 combines with J gene TRBJ1-5, with D possibly being TRBD1 (6 bases). The CDR3 loop spans 14 amino acids. Germline V gene sequence: CDR1 MNHNS, CDR2 SASEGT. Trimming cost V 4 bases and J 2 bases, with 9 bases left between them. The CDR3 loop is CASSADRRNQPQHF. Written as DNA, the CDR3 is TGTGCCAGCAGTGCGGACAGACGCAATCAGCCCCAGCATTTT.

This clonotype was seen more than once but under ten times. The chain has TRBV20-1 and TRBJ1-1; possibly TRBD1 for D (6 bases). The CDR3 sequence is 15 residues long. The V and J ends lost 0 bases and 5 bases respectively, with 16 bases between them. Germline values: CDR1 DFQATT, CDR2 SNEGSKA (reference sequence). The CDR3 DNA sequence: TGCAGTGCTAGAGAAGGTGAAGGGGGGAGGACTGAAGCTTTCTTT. This translates into CSAREGEGGRTEAFF.

This clonotype showed up just a few times. The chain links TRBV5-1 to TRBJ2-2; TRBD2 is a possible D gene (6 bases). Germline V gene lookup returns CDR1 SGHRS and CDR2 YFSETQ. CDR3 size: 14 residues. The V end lost 5 bases, the J end lost 2 bases, and 10 bases lay between the germline ends. The CDR3 DNA sequence: TGCGCCAGCAGTAGGGACTTAAACACCGGGGAGCTGTTTTTT. Its protein is CASSRDLNTGELFF.

This clonotype turned up a few times. The chain is built from TRBV7-2 and TRBJ1-5, with D possibly TRBD1 on 5 matching bases. Germline V CDR1 and CDR2: SGHTA, FQGNSA. V lost 4 bases, J lost 1 base, and 11 bases lay in between. This CDR3 has 15 residues. The CDR3 DNA reads as TGTGCCAGCAGCTCGAAGGGGCCCAGCAATCAGCCCCAGCATTTT. It specifies CASSSKGPSNQPQHF.

The chain uses TRBV6-5 and TRBJ1-2, with D tentatively TRBD1 (5 bases). Between the trimmed V and J ends, which lost 4 bases and 8 bases, there was a span of 17 bases. Germline lookup yields CDR1 MNHEY and CDR2 SVGAGI. The CDR3 length is 14 residues. CDR3 in amino acids: CASSSLSRQSGYTF. The CDR3 DNA is TGTGCCAGCAGTTCCCTGAGCCGACAGAGCGGCTACACCTTC.

The chain employs TRBV4-1 and TRBJ2-4; perhaps D is TRBD1 or TRBD2 (5 bases each). Germline-derived CDR1 and CDR2 are MGHRA and YSYEKL. The length of the CDR3 is 17 residues. Trimming removed 2 bases at V and 6 bases at J, with 20 bases between. The CDR3 bases are TGCGCCAGCAGCCAAATGAGAGGGGTAGGGAGTGGAAACATTCAGTACTTC. Translated, it gives CASSQMRGVGSGNIQYF.

The chain is built from TRBV2 and TRBJ1-2; D is ambiguous. V was trimmed by 7 bases and J by 6 bases, leaving 18 bases between them. The CDR3 is 14 residues long. Germline V gives CDR1 SNHLY, CDR2 FYNNEI. The CDR3 sequence: CASNPGVSTHGYTF. For the CDR3, the DNA is TGTGCCAGCAACCCTGGGGTGAGCACACATGGCTACACCTTC.

This clonotype came up a few times. The chain combines TRBV4-1 with TRBJ2-4, with D perhaps matching TRBD1 or TRBD2 (6 bases each). The CDR3 extends over 16 amino acids. V was cut by 0 bases and J by 0 bases, with 9 bases left in between. Germline V gene data show CDR1 as MGHRA and CDR2 as YSYEKL. Here the CDR3 reads CASSQEQGLAKNIQYF. CDR3 DNA: TGCGCCAGCAGCCAAGAACAGGGACTAGCCAAAAACATTCAGTACTTC.

This clonotype was observed a handful of times. The gene calls are TRBV9 and TRBJ1-2; 7 nucleotides agree with TRBD1. V dropped 0 bases and J dropped 4; count of bases not matched to a gene: 3. The CDR3 is made up of 14 amino acids. The V gene's germline CDR1 is SGDLS and CDR2 YYNGEE. CDR3 sequence: CASSVGQGGYGYTF. Here the CDR3 DNA reads TGTGCCAGCAGCGTAGGACAGGGAGGCTATGGCTACACCTTC.

The gene calls are TRBV7-6 and TRBJ2-5; possibly TRBD2 for D (7 bases). V lost 5 bases and J lost 4, with 20 bases in between. The CDR3 is made up of 16 amino acids. Looked up from germline, CDR1 is SGHVS and CDR2 is FNYEAQ. The CDR3 DNA follows: TGTGCCAGCAGCCGAAATCGGGGGGCAGGAGGAGAGACCCAGTACTTC. Translated, it gives CASSRNRGAGGETQYF.

The chain is built from TRBV9 and TRBJ1-5; maybe TRBD1 (6 bases). V lost 3 bases and J 6 bases, leaving 13 bases between the germline ends. The CDR3 has 14 amino acids. Germline assignment: CDR1 SGDLS and CDR2 YYNGEE. CDR3 residues: CASSAGQRSQPQHF. The DNA for the CDR3 is TGTGCCAGCAGCGCCGGACAGAGGAGTCAGCCCCAGCATTTT.

This clonotype was seen more than once but under ten times. V usage is TRBV6-5 and J usage is TRBJ1-2; D perhaps matches TRBD1 (6 bases). This CDR3 spans 13 amino acids. V lost 3 bases and J lost 7, with 12 bases in between. Germline CDR1 MNHEY, CDR2 SVGAGI. The CDR3 sequence is CASSYRGYAGYTF. The CDR3 nucleotides are TGTGCCAGCAGTTATAGGGGGTATGCTGGCTACACCTTC.

This chain links TRBV21-1 with TRBJ1-2; no check of the table's D call, TRBD1, against the DNA was made. TRBV21-1 is shown as a pseudogene. The CDR3 consists of 15 residues. This CDR3 is CASSKAYREGSGYTF. The CDR3 DNA sequence: TGTGCCAGCAGCAAAGCATACAGGGAAGGGAGTGGCTACACCTTC.

The sample holds a few counts of this clonotype. J is TRBJ1-1 and V is TRBV6-2 or TRBV6-3, with TRBD1 matching 8 bases. Germline CDR1 MNHEY, CDR2 SVGEGT. The V segment lost 5 bases and the J segment 0 bases; nucleotides outside the gene matches: 2. The CDR3 is 14 residues long. CDR3 DNA sequence: TGTGCCAGCAGTCGGGACAGGCTGAACACTGAAGCTTTCTTT. Protein sequence: CASSRDRLNTEAFF.

The CDR3: CASSVWRQGFVGYTF. In DNA form, the CDR3 reads TGTGCCAGCAGTGTATGGCGGCAGGGGTTTGTTGGCTACACCTTC. This chain uses TRBV6-1 with TRBJ1-2; tentative D call: TRBD1 (6 bases). Germline lookup yields CDR1 MNHNS and CDR2 SASEGT. The CDR3 length is 15 residues. Trimming took off 4 bases at V and 7 bases at J, with 19 bases between the two ends.